This T cell receptor (beta chain) was sequenced for a study of T cells after yellow fever vaccination (dated by TCRdb to between 2018 and 2020). With regard to the full study: Libraries from fractions with low cell numbers were prepared with the SMART-Seq v4 Ultra Low Input RNA kit. To follow T-cell clones before and after primary and booster YFV17D yellow fever vaccination, bulk TCR alpha and beta repertoires were sequenced over time. Two healthy male donors, one aged 18 to 30 and one aged 30 to 40 years, were included in the cohort. Bulk PBMC replicates and cell subsets were isolated from blood drawn at multiple timepoints before and after both primary and secondary immunization.

Per the publication, the treatment or condition label means: live attenuated yellow fever vaccine strain. At each blood-draw timepoint, two biological replicates of bulk PBMCs were obtained. PBMCs were isolated from peripheral blood using a standard Ficoll-Paque protocol. TriZol was used to extract RNA from bulk PBMCs, from CD4 and CD8 fractions, and from dextramer-positive and dextramer-negative fractions. V is pared back by 6 bases and J by 5 bases, with 14 bases lying between the germline termini. Spanning cysteine to phenylalanine, the CDR3 consists of 13 amino acids. Solely the CDR3 DNA is kept, with 39 bases framed from the first base. CDR1 and CDR2 are read off the germline V gene as SGHRS and YFSETQ. Findings and caveats that apply to the study as a whole: A small share of clonotypes occurred in both CD4 and CD8 compartments, likely arising from convergent recombination. Only a couple of donors were included in the study, so the extent to which the findings can be generalized is limited. Computational filtering was needed because FACS-sorted repertoires could contain abundant contaminating clonotypes from the bulk population. The secondary T-cell response was weaker than the primary response but faster, peaking on day 5 instead of day 15. After the booster, most of the clones that had expanded following primary vaccination were detected again (almost 98% of CD4 and 80% to 90% of CD8), which suggests that memory was broadly maintained.

Synthesis of TCR cDNA relied on 5'RACE template switching, a step that introduced a universal primer site along with unique molecular identifiers. cDNA synthesis was primed from both the TCR alpha and TCR beta constant segments. Libraries were amplified in two PCR steps, with sample barcodes and sequencing adapters added in the second step. Sequencing of the libraries was done on either Illumina HiSeq 2500 (2x100 bp) or NovaSeq (2x150 bp). The paper's data handling went like this. Demultiplexing of reads and collapsing into UMI consensus sequences were performed with MIGEC, and V(D)J alignment was carried out with MiXCR. Vaccine-responding clonotypes were defined with edgeR using replicate PBMC samples, requiring FDR below 0.01 and a log2 fold change above 5 up to day 15. Bulk clonotypes were assigned CD4 or CD8 identity according to which sequenced CD4 or CD8 repertoire held them at higher abundance. TCRdb reprocessed the public reads (quality trimming at Q25 with fastp, clone calling with MiXCR) and kept in-frame beta chains. Rows merge per CDR3 protein into single entries with the most common DNA and genes. The V and J calls reflect TCRdb's pipeline rather than the authors' work. This sample lists hundreds of thousands of distinct CDR3 sequences; 8.5% to 10% were detected once. The ten most abundant clones make up roughly 17% of the sample.

This clonotype has a handful of counts. Its antigen is currently not known. Per-base qualities were not stored, and no clone one base away is much larger. The sequence joins TRBV5-1 to TRBJ1-1; TRBD1 is a weak D gene call, 5 bases matching. The sequencing here drew on PBMCs, taken on the day of the first yellow fever vaccination. The sequence derives from a man younger than 35 who received the YFV17D yellow fever vaccine. The nucleotide sequence reads TGCGCCAGCATTCGGGACTCTGGAACTGAAGCTTTCTTT. Translation gives CASIRDSGTEAFF.